This is a list of T cell receptor beta chains from one sample in a study of cytomegalovirus exposure and HLA in healthy donors. The method was immunoSEQ multiplex PCR; TCRdb's version includes in-frame clones alone and lacks a portion of them. The sample has 180,000 or so clones. The sequenced material came from PBMCs. These receptors were collected from a woman aged 18-29 years in good health and CMV-seropositive. Each CDR3 is given with its conserved first and last residue. A D gene is named only where the DNA matches it firmly.

>TRBV2|TRBJ2-3|TRBD2
TGTGCCAGCAGTCTCCCTAAGCGGGGGGGCCAAGTGAGCACAGATACGCAGTATTTT
CASSLPKRGGQVSTDTQYF
>TRBV6-5|TRBJ2-7|TRBD1
TGTGCCAGCACCCCTTCCGGGACAGGGTGGTACGAGCAGTACTTC
CASTPSGTGWYEQYF
>TRBV20-1|TRBJ1-2|TRBD1
TGCAGTCCGGGACAGGGATATGGCTACACCTTC
CSPGQGYGYTF
>TRBV29-1|TRBJ2-7|TRBD2
TGCAGCGTTGAAGCTTTAGCGGGAGCGTCCTACGAGCAGTACTTC
CSVEALAGASYEQYF
>TRBV27|TRBJ1-5|TRBD1
TGTGCCAGCAGTTTATCCCGACAGGGGTATCAGCCCCAGCATTTT
CASSLSRQGYQPQHF
>TRBV7-2|TRBJ2-7|TRBD1
TGTGCCAGCAGCCCCGGGGGACAGGGGTCCTACGAGCAGTACTTC
CASSPGGQGSYEQYF
>TRBV2|TRBJ2-6|.
TGTGCCAGCAGACGGGGGAGCTCTGGGGCCAACGTCCTGACTTTC
CASRRGSSGANVLTF
>TRBV30|TRBJ2-2|.
TGTGTCTGCCCCACACCGAACACCGGGGAGCTGTTTTTT
CVCPTPNTGELFF
>TRBV6-1|TRBJ1-5|.
TGTGCCAGCGGCCTTAGCAATCAGCCCCAGCATTTT
CASGLSNQPQHF
>TRBV15|TRBJ2-7|.
TGTGCCACCAGCAGAGATTCGAAGCCGGGGGAGCAGTACTTC
CATSRDSKPGEQYF
>TRBV2|TRBJ1-5|.
TGTGCCAGCAAGAGGCAAGGTAACGGTCAGCCCCAGCATTTT
CASKRQGNGQPQHF
>TRBV2|TRBJ1-5|TRBD1
TGTGCCATCCAGAGGGACAGAAATCAGCCCCAGCATTTT
CAIQRDRNQPQHF
>TRBV7-8|TRBJ2-1|TRBD2
TGTGCCAGCAGCTCATACGGACTAGCGGGGGACCCCTCCTACAATGAGCAGTTCTTC
CASSSYGLAGDPSYNEQFF
>TRBV19|TRBJ2-3|.
TGTGCCACCACCTCACCGCCAAGCGATACGCAGTATTTT
CATTSPPSDTQYF
>TRBV2|TRBJ2-6|.
TGTGCCAGCAGTGAAGCTGGGGCCAACGTCCTGATTTTC
CASSEAGANVLIF
>TRBV6-5|TRBJ1-6|.
TGTGCCAGCAGTTACGGGGCGTCCTATAATTCACCCCTCCACTTT
CASSYGASYNSPLHF
>TRBV6-6|TRBJ2-1|.
TGTGCCAGCTTGGCCAATGAGCAGTTCTTC
CASLANEQFF
>TRBV18|TRBJ2-1|TRBD2
TGTGCCAGCTCCCTTACGGGAGGCCACTCCTACAATGAGCAGTTCTTC
CASSLTGGHSYNEQFF
>TRBV19|TRBJ2-5|.
TGTGCCAGTAGTGATAGCGGACAAGAGACCCAGTACTTC
CASSDSGQETQYF
>TRBV2|TRBJ1-5|TRBD1
TGTGCCAGCAGTGGAGGACAGGGGGATCAGCCCCAGCATTTT
CASSGGQGDQPQHF
>TRBV9|TRBJ1-2|.
TGTGCCAGCAGCTCCAACAGGGATGGCTACACCTTC
CASSSNRDGYTF
>TRBV9|TRBJ1-3|.
TGTGCCAGCAGTTACGAACAGGGCCTCTCTGGAAACACCATATATTTT
CASSYEQGLSGNTIYF
>TRBV7-9|TRBJ1-4|.
TGTGCCAGCAGCGGACCCGACGGGAAGAATGAAAAACTGTTTTTT
CASSGPDGKNEKLFF
>TRBV6-1|TRBJ2-7|.
TGTGCCGCCCAAACCTGGAGAACCTACGAGCAGTACTTC
CAAQTWRTYEQYF
>TRBV5-5|TRBJ1-2|.
TGTGCCAGCAGCTTGGGTGGAGGGGACTATGGCTACACCTTC
CASSLGGGDYGYTF
>TRBV7-9|TRBJ2-7|.
TGTGCCAGCAGCTTACGCGGGTCCCCGGGTGAGCAGTACTTC
CASSLRGSPGEQYF